This T cell receptor (beta chain) came from a study of PD-1 blockade in classical Hodgkin lymphoma. Germline V gene lookup returns CDR1 SNHLY and CDR2 FYNNEI. V gave up 7 bases and J gave up 0 bases; unmatched junction bases: 6. This CDR3 is 15 amino acids long. As concerns this clone: The antigen remains undetermined.

Assay: immunoSEQ multiplex PCR; the TCRdb copy retains only in-frame clones and omits some. Here the sample spans more than 85,000 clones, around 90% being singletons. Described time point: cycle 4 day 1 (C4D1), after 5 to 7 weeks of nivolumab. Each patient's relapse followed autologous stem cell transplantation, and brentuximab vedotin exposure varied. Study-level points and caveats: Newly diagnosed patients reportedly trailed healthy donors in baseline TCR diversity. For complete responders, baseline diversity was comparable to that of newly diagnosed patients.

The receptor was isolated from a human donor with classical Hodgkin lymphoma. Sequencing used peripheral blood mononuclear cells (PBMCs), obtained before the fourth cycle of nivolumab. The rearrangement uses TRBV2 and TRBJ2-1, with 7 bases lining up with TRBD2. The CDR3 is CASTPTGGSYNEQFF. The DNA of the CDR3 is TGTGCCAGCACCCCTACGGGGGGCTCCTACAATGAGCAGTTCTTC. The complete variable domain, with remaining parts taken from reference TRBV2 and TRBJ2-1, reads EPEVTQTPSHQVTQMGQEVILRCVPISNHLYFYWYRQILGQKVEFLVSFYNNEISEKSEIFDDQFSVERPDGSNFTLKIRSTKLEDSAMYFCASTPTGGSYNEQFFGPGTRLTVL.